This T cell receptor beta chain originates from a study of OX40 agonist ivuxolimab in advanced cancers. Turning to the study itself: Patients in dose escalation had liver, melanoma, kidney or head and neck cancers.

The study, taken as a whole, reports: CD8+ T cells (on average) carried more expanded clones than CD4+ T cells.

Regarding this clone: The antigen is unknown.

CDR1 and CDR2 from the germline V gene are SGHTA and FQGNSA. The CDR3 sequence is 18 residues long. Losses at the gene ends were 5 bases for V and 0 bases for J; bases not matched to a gene: 5. The table came from immunoSEQ multiplex PCR; TCRdb's copy has only in-frame clones and leaves some out. The repertoire holds approximately 66,000 clones, with 70% to 90% as singletons. The sequence derives from an adult with an advanced solid tumor such as melanoma, head and neck, liver or kidney cancer. Sequencing used CD4+ or CD8+ T cells sorted from blood, obtained in a trial of the OX40 agonist ivuxolimab. The V gene is TRBV7-2, the J gene TRBJ2-1, with TRBD2 matching over 15 bases. In DNA, the CDR3 is TGTGCCAGCAGCCCCCTGGGACTAGCGGGGGGCTCCTACAATGAGCAGTTCTTC. Residues: CASSPLGLAGGSYNEQFF.